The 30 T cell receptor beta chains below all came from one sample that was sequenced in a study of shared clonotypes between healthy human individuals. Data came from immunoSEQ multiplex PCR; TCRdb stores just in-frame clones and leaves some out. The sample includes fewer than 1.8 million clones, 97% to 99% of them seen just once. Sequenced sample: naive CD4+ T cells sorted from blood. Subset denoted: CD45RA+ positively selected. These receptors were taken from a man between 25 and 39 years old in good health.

The chain's CDR3 is CSERGDRADTQYF. The DNA of the CDR3 is TGCAGCGAACGGGGCGACCGGGCAGATACGCAGTATTTT. J is TRBJ2-3 and V is TRBV29-1; D is possibly TRBD1 or TRBD2 (5 bases each). V lost 7 bases and J 4 bases, leaving 15 bases between the germline ends. Germline assignment: CDR1 SQVTM and CDR2 ANQGSEA. The CDR3 is made up of 13 amino acids.

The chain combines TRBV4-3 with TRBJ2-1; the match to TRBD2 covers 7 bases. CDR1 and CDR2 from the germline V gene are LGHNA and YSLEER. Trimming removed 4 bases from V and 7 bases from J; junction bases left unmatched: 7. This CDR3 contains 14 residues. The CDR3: CASSPATSSNEQFF. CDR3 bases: TGCGCCAGCAGCCCGGCGACTAGCTCAAATGAGCAGTTCTTC.

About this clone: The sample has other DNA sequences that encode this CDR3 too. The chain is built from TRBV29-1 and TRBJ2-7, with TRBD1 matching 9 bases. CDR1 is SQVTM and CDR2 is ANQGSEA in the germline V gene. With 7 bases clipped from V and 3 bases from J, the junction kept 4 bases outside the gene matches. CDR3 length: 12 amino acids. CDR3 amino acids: CSARDRVYEQYF. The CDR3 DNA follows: TGCAGCGCCCGGGACAGGGTCTACGAGCAGTACTTC.

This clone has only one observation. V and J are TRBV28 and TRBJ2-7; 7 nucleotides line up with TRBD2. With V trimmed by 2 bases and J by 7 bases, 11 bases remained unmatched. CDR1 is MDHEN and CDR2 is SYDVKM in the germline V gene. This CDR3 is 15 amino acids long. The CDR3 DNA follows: TGTGCCAGCAGTTTAGTGGGAGGGATGATACGGGAGCAGTACTTC. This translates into CASSLVGGMIREQYF.

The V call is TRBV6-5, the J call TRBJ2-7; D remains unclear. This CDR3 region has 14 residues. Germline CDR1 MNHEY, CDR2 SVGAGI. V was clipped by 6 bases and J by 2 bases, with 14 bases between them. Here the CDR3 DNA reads TGTGCCAGCAGATCTGGAACTACCCCCTACGAGCAGTACTTC. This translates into CASRSGTTPYEQYF.

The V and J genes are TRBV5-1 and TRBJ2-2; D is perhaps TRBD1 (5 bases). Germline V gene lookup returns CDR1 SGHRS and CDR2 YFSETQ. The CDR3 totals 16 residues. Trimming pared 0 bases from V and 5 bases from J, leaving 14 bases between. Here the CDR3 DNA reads TGCGCCAGCAGCTTGGAGGGGCAGGGTGAAACCGGGGAGCTGTTTTTT. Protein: CASSLEGQGETGELFF. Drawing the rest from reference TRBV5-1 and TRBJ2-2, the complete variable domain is KAGVTQTPRYLIKTRGQQVTLSCSPISGHRSVSWYQQTPGQGLQFLFEYFSETQRNKGNFPGRFSGRQFSNSRSEMNVSTLELGDSALYLCASSLEGQGETGELFFGEGSRLTVL.

The chain's CDR3 is CASSEEITDTQYF. CDR3 nucleotides: TGTGCCAGCAGCGAGGAGATTACAGATACGCAGTATTTT. This chain joins TRBV6-4 and TRBJ2-3; D gene ambiguous. The CDR3 runs to 13 residues. Per the germline V gene, CDR1 is MRHNA and CDR2 is SNTAGT. Trimming took 6 bases from V and 3 from J, leaving 10 bases between them.

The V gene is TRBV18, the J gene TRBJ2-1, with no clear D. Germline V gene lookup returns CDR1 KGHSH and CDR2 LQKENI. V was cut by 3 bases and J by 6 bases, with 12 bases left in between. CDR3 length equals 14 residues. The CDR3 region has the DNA TGTGCCAGCTCACCCTTCGCGGCATTCAATGAGCAGTTCTTC. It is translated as CASSPFAAFNEQFF.

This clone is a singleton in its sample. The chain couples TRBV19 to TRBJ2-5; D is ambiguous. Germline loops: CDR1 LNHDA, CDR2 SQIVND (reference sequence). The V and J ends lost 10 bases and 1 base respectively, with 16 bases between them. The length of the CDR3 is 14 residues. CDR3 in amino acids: CATRLETSQETQYF. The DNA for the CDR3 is TGTGCCACTCGGTTGGAGACATCCCAAGAGACCCAGTACTTC.

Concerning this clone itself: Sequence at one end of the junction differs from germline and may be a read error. This CDR3 reads CASRIASGELFF. The CDR3 bases are TGTGCCAGTAGGATAGCCTCCGGGGAGCTGTTTTTT. V and J are TRBV19 and TRBJ2-2; D uncertain. The germline gives CDR1 LNHDA, CDR2 SQIVND (reference sequence). The CDR3 sequence is 12 residues long.

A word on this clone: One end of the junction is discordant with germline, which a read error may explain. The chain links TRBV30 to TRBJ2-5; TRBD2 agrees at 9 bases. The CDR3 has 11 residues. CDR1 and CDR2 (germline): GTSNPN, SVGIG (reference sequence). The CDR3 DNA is TGTGCCTGGAGTGACACGGGACTAGCTGACTTC. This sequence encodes CAWSDTGLADF.

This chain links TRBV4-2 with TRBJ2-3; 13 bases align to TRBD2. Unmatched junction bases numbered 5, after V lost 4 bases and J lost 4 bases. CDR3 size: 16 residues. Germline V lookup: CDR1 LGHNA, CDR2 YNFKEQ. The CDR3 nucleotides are TGTGCCAGCAGCCTCGAACTAGCGGGAGGGCCAGATACGCAGTATTTT. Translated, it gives CASSLELAGGPDTQYF.

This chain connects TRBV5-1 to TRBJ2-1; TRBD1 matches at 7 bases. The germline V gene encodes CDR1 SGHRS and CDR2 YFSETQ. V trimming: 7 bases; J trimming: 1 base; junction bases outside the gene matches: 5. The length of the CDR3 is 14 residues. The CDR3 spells CASWPGQSYNEQFF. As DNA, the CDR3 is TGCGCCAGCTGGCCGGGACAGTCCTACAATGAGCAGTTCTTC.

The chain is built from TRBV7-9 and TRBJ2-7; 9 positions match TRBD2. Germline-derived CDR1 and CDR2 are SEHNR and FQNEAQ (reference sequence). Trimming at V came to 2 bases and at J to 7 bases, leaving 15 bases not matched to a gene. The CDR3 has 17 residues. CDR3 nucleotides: TGTGCCAGCAGCTTACTGATGGCGGGAGGGAGTGAGAGGGAGCAGTACTTC. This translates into CASSLLMAGGSEREQYF. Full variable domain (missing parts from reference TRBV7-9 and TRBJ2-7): DTGVSQNPRHKITKRGQNVTFRCDPISEHNRLYWYRQTLGQGPEFLTYFQNEAQLEKSRLLSDRFSAERPKGSFSTLEIQRTEQGDSAMYLCASSLLMAGGSEREQYFGPGTRLTVT.

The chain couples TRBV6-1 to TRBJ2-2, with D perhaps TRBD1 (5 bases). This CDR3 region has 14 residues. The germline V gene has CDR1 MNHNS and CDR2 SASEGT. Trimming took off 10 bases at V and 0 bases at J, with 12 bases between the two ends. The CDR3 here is CATQQVSNTGELFF. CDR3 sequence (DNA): TGTGCCACACAACAGGTCTCGAACACCGGGGAGCTGTTTTTT.

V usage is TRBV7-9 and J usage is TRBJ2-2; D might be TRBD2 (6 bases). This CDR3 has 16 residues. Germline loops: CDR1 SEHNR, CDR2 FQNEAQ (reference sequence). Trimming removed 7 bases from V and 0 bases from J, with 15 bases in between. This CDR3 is CASTAGEATNTGELFF. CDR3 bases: TGTGCCAGCACTGCCGGGGAGGCGACGAACACCGGGGAGCTGTTTTTT.

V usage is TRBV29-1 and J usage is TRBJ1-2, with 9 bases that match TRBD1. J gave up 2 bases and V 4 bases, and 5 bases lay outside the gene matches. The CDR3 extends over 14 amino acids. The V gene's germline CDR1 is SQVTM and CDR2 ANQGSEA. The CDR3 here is CSVGRDRENYGYTF. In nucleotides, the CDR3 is TGCAGCGTTGGTCGGGACAGGGAGAACTATGGCTACACCTTC. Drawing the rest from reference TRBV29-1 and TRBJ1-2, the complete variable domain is SAVISQKPSRDICQRGTSLTIQCQVDSQVTMMFWYRQQPGQSLTLIATANQGSEATYESGFVIDKFPISRPNLTFSTLTVSNMSPEDSSIYLCSVGRDRENYGYTFGSGTRLTVV.

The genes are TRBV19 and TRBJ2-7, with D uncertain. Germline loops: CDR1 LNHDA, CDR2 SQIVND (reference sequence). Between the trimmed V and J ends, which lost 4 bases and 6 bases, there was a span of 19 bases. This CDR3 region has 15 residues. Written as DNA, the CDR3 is TGTGCCAGTAGTAGGGTCGCACCCGGCATTGGCGAGCAGTACTTC. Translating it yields CASSRVAPGIGEQYF. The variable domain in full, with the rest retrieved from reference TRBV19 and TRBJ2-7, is DGGITQSPKYLFRKEGQNVTLSCEQNLNHDAMYWYRQDPGQGLRLIYYSQIVNDFQKGDIAEGYSVSREKKESFPLTVTSAQKNPTAFYLCASSRVAPGIGEQYFGPGTRLTVT.

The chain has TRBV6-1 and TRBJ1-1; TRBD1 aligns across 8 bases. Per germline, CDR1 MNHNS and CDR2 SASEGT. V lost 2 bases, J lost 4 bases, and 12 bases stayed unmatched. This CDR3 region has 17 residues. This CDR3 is CASSERRRGRGSTEAFF. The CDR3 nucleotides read TGTGCCAGCAGTGAACGGCGCAGGGGGCGTGGGTCCACTGAAGCTTTCTTT.

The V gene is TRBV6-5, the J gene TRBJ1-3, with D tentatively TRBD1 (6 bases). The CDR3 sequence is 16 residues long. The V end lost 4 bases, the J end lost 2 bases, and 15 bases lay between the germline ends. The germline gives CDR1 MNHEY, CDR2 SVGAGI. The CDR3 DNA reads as TGTGCCAGCAGTTCTCGGACAGAATTAGCTGGAAACACCATATATTTT. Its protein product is CASSSRTELAGNTIYF.

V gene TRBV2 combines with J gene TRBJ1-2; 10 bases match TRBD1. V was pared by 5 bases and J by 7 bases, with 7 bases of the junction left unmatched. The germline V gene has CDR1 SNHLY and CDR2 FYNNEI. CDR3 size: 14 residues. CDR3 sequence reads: CASSIPGQGTGYTF. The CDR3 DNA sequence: TGTGCCAGCAGTATCCCGGGACAGGGGACTGGCTACACCTTC.

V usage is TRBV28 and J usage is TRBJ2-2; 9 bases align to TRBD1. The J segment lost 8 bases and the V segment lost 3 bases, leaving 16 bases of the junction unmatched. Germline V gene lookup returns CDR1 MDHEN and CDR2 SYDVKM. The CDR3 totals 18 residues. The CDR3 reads CASSLQTGTGRTGGELFF. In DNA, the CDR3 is TGTGCCAGCAGTTTGCAAACCGGGACAGGGAGAACTGGTGGGGAGCTGTTTTTT.

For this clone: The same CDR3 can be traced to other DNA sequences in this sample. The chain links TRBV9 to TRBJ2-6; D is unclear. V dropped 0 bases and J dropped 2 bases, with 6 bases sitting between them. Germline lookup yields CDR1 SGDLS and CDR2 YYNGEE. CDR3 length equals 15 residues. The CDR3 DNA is TGTGCCAGCAGCGTAGCTGGCGCTGGGGCCAACGTCCTGACTTTC. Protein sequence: CASSVAGAGANVLTF.

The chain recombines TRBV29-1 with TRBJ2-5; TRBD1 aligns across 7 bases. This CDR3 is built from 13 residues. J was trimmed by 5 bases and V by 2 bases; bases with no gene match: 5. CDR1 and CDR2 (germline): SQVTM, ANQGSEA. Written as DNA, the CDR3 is TGCAGCGTTGAACAGGGGGTCGGGGAGACCCAGTACTTC. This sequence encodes CSVEQGVGETQYF.

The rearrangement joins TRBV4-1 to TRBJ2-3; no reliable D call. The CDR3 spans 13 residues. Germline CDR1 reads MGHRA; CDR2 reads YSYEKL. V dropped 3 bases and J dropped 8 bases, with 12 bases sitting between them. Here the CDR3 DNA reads TGCGCCAGCAGCCAGGACGAAAGTGGTACGCAGTATTTT. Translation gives CASSQDESGTQYF.

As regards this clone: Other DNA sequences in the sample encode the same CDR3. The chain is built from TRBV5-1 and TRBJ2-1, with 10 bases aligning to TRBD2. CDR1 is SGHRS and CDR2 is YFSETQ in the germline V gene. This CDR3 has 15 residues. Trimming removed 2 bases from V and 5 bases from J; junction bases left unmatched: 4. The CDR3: CASSLGAGGDNEQFF. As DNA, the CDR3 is TGCGCCAGCAGCTTAGGAGCGGGAGGGGACAATGAGCAGTTCTTC.

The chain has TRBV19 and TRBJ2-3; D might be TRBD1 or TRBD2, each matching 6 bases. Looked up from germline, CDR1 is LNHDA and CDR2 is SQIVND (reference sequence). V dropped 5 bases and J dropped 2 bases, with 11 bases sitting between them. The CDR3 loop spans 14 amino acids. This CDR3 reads CASSVTGATDTQYF. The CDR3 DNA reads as TGTGCCAGTAGTGTAACGGGGGCCACAGATACGCAGTATTTT.

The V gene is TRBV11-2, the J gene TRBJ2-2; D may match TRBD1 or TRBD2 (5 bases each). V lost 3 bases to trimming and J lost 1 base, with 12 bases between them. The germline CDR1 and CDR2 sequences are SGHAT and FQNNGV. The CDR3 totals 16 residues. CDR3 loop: CASSLGVRENTGELFF. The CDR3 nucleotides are TGTGCCAGCAGCTTGGGGGTACGGGAGAACACCGGGGAGCTGTTTTTT. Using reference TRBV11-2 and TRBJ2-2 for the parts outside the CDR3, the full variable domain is EAGVAQSPRYKIIEKRQSVAFWCNPISGHATLYWYQQILGQGPKLLIQFQNNGVVDDSQLPKDRFSAERLKGVDSTLKIQPAKLEDSAVYLCASSLGVRENTGELFFGEGSRLTVL.

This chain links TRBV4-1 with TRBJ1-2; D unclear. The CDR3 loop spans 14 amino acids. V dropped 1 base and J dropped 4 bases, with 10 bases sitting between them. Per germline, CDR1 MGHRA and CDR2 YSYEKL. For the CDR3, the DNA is TGCGCCAGCAGCCAAGGAGGCTTCGGCTATGGCTACACCTTC. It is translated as CASSQGGFGYGYTF.

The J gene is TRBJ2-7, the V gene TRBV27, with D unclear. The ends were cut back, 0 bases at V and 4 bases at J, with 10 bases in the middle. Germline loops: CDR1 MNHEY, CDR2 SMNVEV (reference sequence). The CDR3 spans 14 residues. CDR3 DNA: TGTGCCAGCAGTTTATCCGGGTACAGATACGAGCAGTACTTC. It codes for CASSLSGYRYEQYF.